The subject of this entry is one TCR beta chain. This sample also contains other DNA sequences that code for the same CDR3. The sample belongs to a study of shared clonotypes between healthy human individuals. Some clones are missing from TCRdb's copy, which holds only in-frame ones; the method was immunoSEQ multiplex PCR. The sample contains approximately 2.1 million clones, 80% to 95% of which appear only once. The specimen sequenced was naive CD4+ T cells from PBMCs. As for subset: CD45RA+ positively selected. This TCR came from a man between 18 and 35 years old in good health. Some clones in this sample may be carry-over from other donors' samples.

As DNA, the CDR3 is TGTGCCAGCTCACCACGCGGGACGAACACCGGGGAGCTGTTTTTT. It translates to CASSPRGTNTGELFF. V is TRBV18 and J is TRBJ2-2, with TRBD2 as a possible D gene (6 bases). Germline-derived CDR1 and CDR2 are KGHSH and LQKENI. V was clipped by 1 base and J by 0 bases, with 6 bases between them. This CDR3 comprises 15 residues.